This T cell receptor beta chain stems from a study of Graves' ophthalmopathy and Graves' hyperthyroidism. The authors amplified TCR beta CDR3 regions, and they did so from RNA transcripts for repertoire sequencing. First-round RT-PCR with HTBI primers preceded a second-round multiplex PCR. Each CDR3 protein is one row after TCRdb ran MiXCR on the multiplex PCR reads. The sample lists about 400,000 distinct CDR3 sequences, 15% to 20% occurring once. Germline V CDR1 and CDR2: KGHSH, LQKENI. The CDR3 extends over 13 amino acids. V was clipped by 3 bases and J by 1 base, with 7 bases between them. General study findings and limits: The model predicted progression of ophthalmopathy with a sensitivity of roughly 71%, and its specificity was 72% to 85%. Blood was where most expanded thyroid clonotypes above 0.001 frequency also turned up.

Each diagnosis was determined on the basis of clinical symptoms, serum thyroxine, TRAb, thyroid ultrasound and orbital computed tomography. PBMCs were obtained from about 10 ml of fresh peripheral blood. This clonotype showed up many times. Its antigen is as yet unknown. The source is a woman aged 18 to 35 with Graves' ophthalmopathy. This chain links TRBV18 with TRBJ2-7; no reliable D call. Sample: peripheral blood. The CDR3 region is CASSPWRSYEQYF. The CDR3, as DNA: TGTGCCAGCTCACCTTGGAGATCCTACGAGCAGTACTTC.